One TCR beta chain is described in this entry. This sample stems from a study of technical replicates of blood from several donors. Only in-frame clones appear in the TCRdb table, and some are missing; sequencing was by immunoSEQ multiplex PCR. This table has about 72,000 clones, roughly 92% appearing once. Trimming pared 3 bases from V and 8 bases from J, leaving 17 bases between. Germline-derived CDR1 and CDR2 are SGDLS and YYNGEE. The CDR3 length is 15 residues. The chain has TRBV9 and TRBJ1-4, with D perhaps matching TRBD1 (5 bases). The material sequenced was T cells isolated from PBMCs. The receptor was derived from a human donor in good health. CDR3 bases: TGTGCCAGCAGCGCCCCGACAGACGAAGGGGAAAAACTGTTTTTT. Encoded protein: CASSAPTDEGEKLFF.